A single sample is the source of the 19 T cell receptor beta chains below, sequenced in a study of cytomegalovirus exposure and HLA in healthy donors (dated by TCRdb to between 2016 and 2019). Library construction relied on the immunoSEQ multiplex PCR assay. The multiplex PCR relied on a mix of 60 forward primers for TCR Vbeta segments and 13 reverse primers for TCR Jbeta segments. TCRdb retrieved this table from immuneACCESS and kept in-frame rearrangements only. Not all clones are present; in checked studies, unresolved V genes account for under half, and no reason is known for the remainder. The sample table holds roughly 120,000 clones, of which about 10% were seen once. 2.5% to 3.5% of the sample rests with the top ten. What was sequenced was PBMCs. The receptors were sampled from a man aged 30-40 years in good health and CMV-seronegative.

This clone was detected a few times. The V call is TRBV30, the J call TRBJ2-7; D perhaps matches TRBD1 (5 bases). V shed 3 bases and J shed 5 bases, with 5 bases lying between them. The CDR3 covers 10 residues. Germline loops: CDR1 GTSNPN, CDR2 SVGIG (reference sequence). The DNA of the CDR3 is TGTGCCTGGAGGGGGCACGAGCAGTACTTC. It encodes CAWRGHEQYF.

This clone showed up just a few times. The chain combines TRBV6-5 with TRBJ1-2, with D perhaps matching TRBD1 (6 bases). CDR1 is MNHEY and CDR2 is SVGAGI in the germline V gene. The CDR3 extends over 15 amino acids. The germline V and J ends were trimmed by 2 bases and 2 bases, with 12 bases remaining between them. The CDR3 DNA reads TGTGCCAGCAGTTACCTCTGGGGGGGCAACTATGGCTACACCTTC. Translation: CASSYLWGGNYGYTF.

The genes are TRBV4-1 and TRBJ2-1; 10 bases are a match to TRBD2. V lost 0 bases to trimming and J lost 10 bases; unmatched junction nucleotides: 9. Germline CDR1 is MGHRA and CDR2 is YSYEKL. The CDR3 has 16 residues. The CDR3 DNA reads TGCGCCAGCAGCCAAGAAAGGACTAGCGGAATAAGAGAGCAGTTCTTC. It is translated as CASSQERTSGIREQFF.

This clone has a handful of counts. This chain connects TRBV28 to TRBJ1-5, with 7 bases aligning to TRBD1. The CDR3 totals 16 residues. Germline trimming cut 1 base from V and 3 bases from J; bases unmatched to any gene: 6. Germline V gene data show CDR1 as MDHEN and CDR2 as SYDVKM. CDR3 amino acids: CASSLSTGSLNQPQHF. The CDR3 DNA is TGTGCCAGCAGTTTATCGACAGGGTCCCTCAATCAGCCCCAGCATTTT. Complete variable domain (other parts from reference TRBV28 and TRBJ1-5): DVKVTQSSRYLVKRTGEKVFLECVQDMDHENMFWYRQDPGLGLRLIYFSYDVKMKEKGDIPEGYSVSREKKERFSLILESASTNQTSMYLCASSLSTGSLNQPQHFGDGTRLSIL.

The chain joins TRBV6-5 to TRBJ1-2, with 7 bases that match TRBD1. J was trimmed by 0 bases and V by 6 bases; bases with no gene match: 1. Germline V CDR1 and CDR2: MNHEY, SVGAGI. This CDR3 has 13 amino acids. The DNA for the CDR3 is TGTGCCAGCAGGGGACAGCCTAACTATGGCTACACCTTC. The encoded protein is CASRGQPNYGYTF.

The chain employs TRBV9 and TRBJ2-7, with 9 nucleotides matching TRBD1. Germline loops: CDR1 SGDLS, CDR2 YYNGEE. The CDR3 loop spans 15 amino acids. V dropped 3 bases and J dropped 2; count of bases not matched to a gene: 6. The DNA for the CDR3 is TGTGCCAGCAGCGGTGGACAGGGGCCCACCTACGAGCAGTACTTC. Encoded protein: CASSGGQGPTYEQYF.

The J gene is TRBJ2-7, the V gene TRBV7-9, with 8 bases matching TRBD1. J was trimmed by 3 bases and V by 5 bases; bases with no gene match: 9. CDR1 and CDR2 (germline): SEHNR, FQNEAQ (reference sequence). This CDR3 contains 15 residues. CDR3: CASSPRTGKGYEQYV. The CDR3 nucleotides are TGTGCCAGCAGCCCCCGGACAGGGAAGGGCTACGAGCAGTACGTC.

The sample holds a few counts of this clone. This chain connects TRBV5-6 to TRBJ2-5; 10 bases align to TRBD1. Trimming removed 2 bases from V and 5 bases from J; junction bases left unmatched: 6. CDR1 and CDR2 from the germline V gene are SGHDT and YYEEEE. The length of the CDR3 is 15 residues. The CDR3 loop is CASSLPGQGVETQYF. The CDR3 nucleotides are TGTGCCAGCAGCTTACCCGGACAGGGGGTGGAGACCCAGTACTTC.

The chain recombines TRBV7-9 with TRBJ2-7; D possibly corresponds to TRBD1 (6 bases). The CDR3 runs to 15 residues. The V end lost 2 bases, the J end lost 9 bases, and 20 bases lay between the germline ends. The V gene's germline CDR1 is SEHNR and CDR2 FQNEAQ (reference sequence). The CDR3 DNA follows: TGTGCCAGCAGCTTATTTGATACAGGGAAAGGAGGGCAGTACTTC. Its protein is CASSLFDTGKGGQYF.

This clone showed up just a few times. The chain joins TRBV4-3 to TRBJ1-2; D possibly corresponds to TRBD1 (5 bases). The V gene lost 2 bases and the J gene lost 6 bases, with 10 bases spanning the gap. The CDR3 runs 13 residues. Germline loops: CDR1 LGHNA, CDR2 YSLEER. The CDR3 is CASSQLDSHGYTF. As DNA, the CDR3 is TGCGCCAGCAGCCAATTAGACAGCCATGGCTACACCTTC.

This chain connects TRBV12-5 to TRBJ2-5, with 9 bases matching TRBD2. Losses at the gene ends were 1 base for V and 5 bases for J; bases not matched to a gene: 8. Per germline, CDR1 LGHNT and CDR2 FRNRAP. This CDR3 spans 16 amino acids. In nucleotides, the CDR3 is TGTGCTAGTGGTTTGGCTCCAGCGGGGGGCCGGGAGACCCAGTACTTC. Its protein product is CASGLAPAGGRETQYF.

The chain employs TRBV21-1 and TRBJ1-5. TRBV21-1 is designated a pseudogene. This CDR3 is built from 12 residues. CDR3 sequence: CDGQARDQPQHF. The DNA for the CDR3 is TGTGATGGGCAGGCGAGGGATCAGCCCCAGCATTTT.

This clone was found a few times. The chain links TRBV4-3 to TRBJ2-1; 7 nucleotides match TRBD2. Germline lookup yields CDR1 LGHNA and CDR2 YSLEER. This CDR3 is 19 amino acids long. After removal of 1 base from V and 0 bases from J, the junction contained 12 bases not matched to a gene. The DNA for the CDR3 is TGCGCCAGCAGCCAAGTCGTGGGGGGAGCGGGAAGCTCCTACAATGAGCAGTTCTTC. This translates into CASSQVVGGAGSSYNEQFF.

CDR3 in DNA: TGTGCCAGCAGTTACGGCGGGAGGGCCGAGACCCAGTACTTC. Residues: CASSYGGRAETQYF. The V call is TRBV6-5, the J call TRBJ2-5, with 9 nucleotides matching TRBD2. Losses at the gene ends were 2 bases for V and 5 bases for J; bases not matched to a gene: 3. From germline, CDR1 is MNHEY and CDR2 SVGAGI. This CDR3 is 14 amino acids long.

The rearrangement joins TRBV7-2 to TRBJ2-3; 9 bases align to TRBD1. Trimming cost V 2 bases and J 0 bases; bases outside gene matches: 9. CDR3 length equals 18 residues. Germline CDR1 reads SGHTA; CDR2 reads FQGNSA. The CDR3 loop reads CASSLKQGAVRSTDTQYF. The DNA for the CDR3 is TGTGCCAGCAGCTTAAAACAGGGGGCGGTTCGAAGCACAGATACGCAGTATTTT.

Only a few counts were recorded for this clone. The rearrangement links TRBV19 to TRBJ2-5; the D is unclear. Germline V gene sequence: CDR1 LNHDA, CDR2 SQIVND (reference sequence). The CDR3 is made up of 12 amino acids. V dropped 3 bases and J dropped 4 bases, with 6 bases sitting between them. DNA of the CDR3: TGTGCCAGTAGTATCCCGGGAGAGACCCAGTACTTC. This codes for CASSIPGETQYF. Complete variable domain (other parts from reference TRBV19 and TRBJ2-5): DGGITQSPKYLFRKEGQNVTLSCEQNLNHDAMYWYRQDPGQGLRLIYYSQIVNDFQKGDIAEGYSVSREKKESFPLTVTSAQKNPTAFYLCASSIPGETQYFGPGTRLLVL.

The genes are TRBV7-6 and TRBJ2-2; D remains unclear. This CDR3 contains 12 residues. Germline assignment: CDR1 SGHVS and CDR2 FNYEAQ. Trimming cost V 5 bases and J 5 bases, with 6 bases left between them. CDR3 amino acids: CASSDLTGELFF. Written as DNA, the CDR3 is TGTGCCAGCAGCGACTTAACCGGGGAGCTGTTTTTT.

This clone was observed once. This specimen includes other DNA sequences encoding the same CDR3. V and J are TRBV27 and TRBJ1-4; no clear D. V gave up 3 bases and J gave up 2 bases, with 7 bases separating them. The CDR3 totals 14 residues. Germline CDR1 MNHEY, CDR2 SMNVEV (reference sequence). In DNA form, the CDR3 reads TGTGCCAGCAGTTTTTCGGGGACTAATGAAAAACTGTTTTTT. Translating gives CASSFSGTNEKLFF.

This sequence joins TRBV10-1 and TRBJ2-2; TRBD2 matches 8 bases. Losses at the gene ends were 6 bases for V and 1 base for J; bases not matched to a gene: 7. The CDR3 is 16 amino acids. Germline V gene lookup returns CDR1 WNHNN and CDR2 SYGVQD (reference sequence). This CDR3 is CASRGLALGNTGELFF. CDR3 nucleotide sequence: TGCGCCAGCAGAGGACTAGCTCTTGGGAACACCGGGGAGCTGTTTTTT.